This T cell receptor (beta chain) derives from a study of breast tumors, draining lymph nodes, adjacent tissues. V lost 10 bases, J lost 0 bases, and 14 bases stayed unmatched. The CDR3 sequence is 16 residues long. One entry per CDR3 protein, called by TCRdb with MiXCR from the multiplex PCR reads. The repertoire consists of roughly 120,000 distinct CDR3 sequences, with approximately 20% occurring once and the leading ten covering roughly 3.5%. Study-level findings and limits: Tumors had less TCR diversity than lymph nodes, more than nontumor tissue.

The lymph nodes were axillary draining lymph nodes from breast cancer patients. With respect to this clonotype: No antigen is known for it.

The receptor's source is a female donor with breast cancer. Some clones in this sample may be carry-over from other donors' samples. The sample was axillary lymph node tissue. The genes are TRBV12-3 or TRBV12-4 and TRBJ1-2; 7 bases line up with TRBD1. DNA for the CDR3: TGTGCCATCGCCTCGGGACAGACAGTAGCTAACTATGGCTACACCTTC. This codes for CAIASGQTVANYGYTF.